Included here is one TCR beta chain sequence, with context. Its antigen remains unidentified. One base away there is no much larger clone; base qualities are not given. TCRbeta CDR3 regions were amplified from genomic DNA using the immunoSEQ Assay, a bias-controlled multiplex PCR. The authors' pipeline ran thus. The number of nucleated cells in each sample was estimated from the amplification of reference gene primers within the assay. To quantify the absolute abundance of each unique TCRbeta CDR3 rearrangement, sequence reads were collapsed and filtered. For each sample, productive Simpson clonality was calculated by taking the square root of Simpson's diversity index across productive rearrangements. The immuneACCESS repertoire file appears here via TCRdb, limited to in-frame rearrangements. These files lack a portion of the clones; in checked studies, under half of the deficit traces to unresolved V genes, and the cause of the others is not known. The V and J calls and clone size are taken from that table; D and trimming were inferred from the DNA. The sample profile shows about 220,000 clones; approximately 85% of them were found once. The ten biggest clones cover about 2.5% of the sample.

One collaborating source in Seattle enrolled patients while the patients were actively infected and followed the patients over time throughout the course of disease. The collaborating institutions used their own protocols to collect whole blood in K2EDTA tubes. For TCRbeta analysis, collaborators shipped samples as frozen whole blood, isolated PBMCs, or DNA extracted from either of those sample types. As encoded in the germline V gene, CDR1 is SNHLY while CDR2 is FYNNEI. From the cysteine up to the phenylalanine, the CDR3 has a length of 16 residues. Solely the CDR3 DNA is kept, with 48 bases framed from the first base. A distance of 16 bases separates the germline ends of V and J, which lose 5 bases and 5 bases respectively. This sample stems from a study of blood T cell repertoires in COVID-19 (dated by TCRdb to the early 2020s). Turning to the overall study: Samples covering the acute and convalescent phases of COVID-19 were provided by collaborators in the United States, Italy and Spain. Samples came from the ongoing ImmuneRACE study (first 160 participants) plus 1,254 subjects from 6 global collaborators. Nearly every sample came with metadata listing a de-identified subject ID, COVID-19 status, age in years and sex. Where HLA class I and class II types were available, the types were taken from metadata supplied by the sample provider, not from assay-based typing. The dataset comprised deeply sampled blood TCRbeta repertoires from subjects exposed to, actively infected with, or recovered from COVID-19. A freely available public database, intended as a resource for researchers studying the immune response to SARS-CoV-2, is where the repertoires were released. The prospective study material was composed of cDNA or gDNA derived from T cells, B-cell-depleted T cells, or PBMCs.

Points the paper makes about the study in general: The quantity of clinical and demographic metadata differed by source and by participant and was supplied without curation.

Recombination joined TRBV2 with TRBJ1-6; no D gene can be assigned with confidence. Sequencing was done on a sample of peripheral blood. This receptor was identified in a woman aged 70-85 years with COVID-19, enrolled during active disease. This receptor carries the CDR3 CASSRERTGHNSPLHF. The base sequence is TGTGCCAGCAGTAGGGAGCGGACCGGACATAATTCACCCCTCCACTTT.